The T cell receptor beta chain described here comes from a study of T cells in Graves' hyperthyroidism and ophthalmopathy. This CDR3 has 14 residues. Trimming at V came to 3 bases and at J to 6 bases, leaving 11 bases not matched to a gene. The V gene's germline CDR1 is SQVTM and CDR2 ANQGSEA. TCR beta CDR3 region amplification was performed from RNA transcripts. Initially, a first-round RT-PCR of the TCR CDR3 employed the HTBI primer set. TCRdb ran MiXCR on the multiplex PCR reads and lists one entry per CDR3 protein. The sample holds approximately 490,000 distinct CDR3 sequences, about 22% seen once.

This sequence was found in a woman in her seventies with Graves' ophthalmopathy. The chain uses TRBV29-1 and TRBJ2-7; 7 nucleotides match TRBD2. The specimen sequenced was blood. CDR3 amino acids: CSVEARARGSEQYF. CDR3 bases: TGCAGCGTTGAGGCCAGGGCGCGGGGGTCCGAGCAGTACTTC.